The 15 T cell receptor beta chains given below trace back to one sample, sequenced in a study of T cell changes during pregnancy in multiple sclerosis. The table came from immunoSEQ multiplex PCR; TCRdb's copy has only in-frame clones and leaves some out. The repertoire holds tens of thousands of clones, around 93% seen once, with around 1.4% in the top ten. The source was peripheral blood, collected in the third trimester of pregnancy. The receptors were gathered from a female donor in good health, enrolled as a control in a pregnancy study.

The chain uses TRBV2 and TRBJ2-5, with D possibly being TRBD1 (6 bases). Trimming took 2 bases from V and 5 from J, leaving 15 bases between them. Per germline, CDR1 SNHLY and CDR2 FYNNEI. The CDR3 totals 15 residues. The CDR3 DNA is TGTGCCAGCAGTGAAACGAACAGGGAGAGGGAGACCCAGTACTTC. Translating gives CASSETNRERETQYF.

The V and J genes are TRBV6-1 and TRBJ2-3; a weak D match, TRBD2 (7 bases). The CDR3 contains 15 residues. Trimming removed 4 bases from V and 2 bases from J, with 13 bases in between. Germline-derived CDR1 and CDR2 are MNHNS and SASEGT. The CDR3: CASSGGRGFTDTQYF. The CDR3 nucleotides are TGTGCCAGCAGTGGGGGGAGGGGGTTCACAGATACGCAGTATTTT.

The CDR3 sequence is CASSIHRDFFEQYF. Written as DNA, the CDR3 is TGTGCCAGCAGTATCCACCGGGACTTTTTCGAGCAGTACTTC. This chain links TRBV27 with TRBJ2-7; possibly TRBD2 for D (6 bases). CDR1 MNHEY and CDR2 SMNVEV come from the germline V gene (reference sequence). The CDR3 runs to 14 residues. Trimming removed 5 bases at V and 6 bases at J, with 17 bases between.

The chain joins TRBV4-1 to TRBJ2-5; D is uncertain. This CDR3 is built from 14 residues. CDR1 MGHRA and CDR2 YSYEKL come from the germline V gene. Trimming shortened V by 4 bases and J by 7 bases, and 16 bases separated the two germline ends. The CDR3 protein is CASSLRPATGTQYF. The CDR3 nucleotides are TGCGCCAGCAGCCTACGACCTGCAACGGGGACCCAGTACTTC.

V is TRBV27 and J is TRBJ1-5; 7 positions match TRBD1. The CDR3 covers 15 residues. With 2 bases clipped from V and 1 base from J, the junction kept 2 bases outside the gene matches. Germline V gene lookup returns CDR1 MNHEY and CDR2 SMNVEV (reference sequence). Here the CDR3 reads CASSLQGVSNQPQHF. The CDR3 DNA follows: TGTGCCAGCAGTTTACAGGGGGTAAGCAATCAGCCCCAGCATTTT.

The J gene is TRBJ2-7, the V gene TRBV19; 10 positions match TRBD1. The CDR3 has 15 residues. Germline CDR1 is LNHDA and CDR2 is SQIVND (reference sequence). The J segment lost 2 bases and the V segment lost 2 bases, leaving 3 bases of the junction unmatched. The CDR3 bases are TGTGCCAGTAGTATAAAGGGGACAGGGGCCTACGAGCAGTACTTC. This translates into CASSIKGTGAYEQYF.

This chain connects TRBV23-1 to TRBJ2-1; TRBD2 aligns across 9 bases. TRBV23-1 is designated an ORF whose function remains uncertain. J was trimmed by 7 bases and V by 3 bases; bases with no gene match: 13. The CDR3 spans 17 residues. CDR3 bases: TGCGCCAGCAGTCAGTGGCTAGCGGGACCCCCCCTGAATGAGCAGTTCTTC. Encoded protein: CASSQWLAGPPLNEQFF.

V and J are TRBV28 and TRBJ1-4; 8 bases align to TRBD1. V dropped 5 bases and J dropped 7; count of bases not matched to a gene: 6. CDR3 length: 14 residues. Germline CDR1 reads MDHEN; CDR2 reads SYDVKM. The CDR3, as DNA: TGTGCCAGCAGTAGGACAGGGTACCGTGAAAAACTGTTTTTT. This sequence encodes CASSRTGYREKLFF. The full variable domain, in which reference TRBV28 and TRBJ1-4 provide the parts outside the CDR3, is DVKVTQSSRYLVKRTGEKVFLECVQDMDHENMFWYRQDPGLGLRLIYFSYDVKMKEKGDIPEGYSVSREKKERFSLILESASTNQTSMYLCASSRTGYREKLFFGSGTQLSVL.

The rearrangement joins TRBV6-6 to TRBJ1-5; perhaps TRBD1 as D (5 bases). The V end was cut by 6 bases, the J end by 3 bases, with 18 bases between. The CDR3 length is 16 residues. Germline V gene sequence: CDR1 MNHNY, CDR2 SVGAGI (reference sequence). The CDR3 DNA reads TGTGCCAGCAGCCCAGGGCAGGGTGGGAACAATCAGCCCCAGCATTTT. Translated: CASSPGQGGNNQPQHF.

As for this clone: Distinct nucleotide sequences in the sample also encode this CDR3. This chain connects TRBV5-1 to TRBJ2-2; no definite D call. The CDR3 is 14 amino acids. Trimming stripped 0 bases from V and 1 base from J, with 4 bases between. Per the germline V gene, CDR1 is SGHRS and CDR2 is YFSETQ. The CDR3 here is CASSLGGNTGELFF. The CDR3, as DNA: TGCGCCAGCAGCTTGGGAGGGAACACCGGGGAGCTGTTTTTT.

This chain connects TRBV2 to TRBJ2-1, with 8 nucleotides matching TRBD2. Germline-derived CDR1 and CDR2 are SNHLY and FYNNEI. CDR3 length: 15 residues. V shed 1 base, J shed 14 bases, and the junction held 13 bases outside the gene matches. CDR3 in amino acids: CASSEGTGTSEIEFF. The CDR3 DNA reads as TGTGCCAGCAGTGAAGGGACGGGGACTAGTGAGATAGAGTTCTTC.

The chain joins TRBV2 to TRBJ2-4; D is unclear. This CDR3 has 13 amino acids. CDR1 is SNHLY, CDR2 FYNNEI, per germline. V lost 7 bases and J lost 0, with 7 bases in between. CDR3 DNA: TGTGCCAGCAACCCTATAGCCAAAAACATTCAGTACTTC. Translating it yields CASNPIAKNIQYF.

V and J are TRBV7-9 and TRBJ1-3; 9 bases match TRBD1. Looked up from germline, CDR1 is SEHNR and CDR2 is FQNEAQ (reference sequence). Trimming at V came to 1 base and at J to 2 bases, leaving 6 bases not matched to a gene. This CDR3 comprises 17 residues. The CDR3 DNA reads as TGTGCCAGCAGCTTAGGGACAGGGGAGGGGCCTGGAAACACCATATATTTT. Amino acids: CASSLGTGEGPGNTIYF.

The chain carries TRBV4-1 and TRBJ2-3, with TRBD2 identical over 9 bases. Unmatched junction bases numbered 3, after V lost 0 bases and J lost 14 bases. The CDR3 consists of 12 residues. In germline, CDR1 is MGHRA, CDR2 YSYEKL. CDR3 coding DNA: TGCGCCAGCAGCCAAGACGTGGGACTAGCGTATTTT. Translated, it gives CASSQDVGLAYF.

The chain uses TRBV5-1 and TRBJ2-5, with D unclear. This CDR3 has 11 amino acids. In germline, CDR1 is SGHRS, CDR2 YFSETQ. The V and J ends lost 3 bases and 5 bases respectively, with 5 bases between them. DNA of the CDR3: TGCGCCAGCAGCTCCGGGGAGACCCAGTACTTC. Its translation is CASSSGETQYF.